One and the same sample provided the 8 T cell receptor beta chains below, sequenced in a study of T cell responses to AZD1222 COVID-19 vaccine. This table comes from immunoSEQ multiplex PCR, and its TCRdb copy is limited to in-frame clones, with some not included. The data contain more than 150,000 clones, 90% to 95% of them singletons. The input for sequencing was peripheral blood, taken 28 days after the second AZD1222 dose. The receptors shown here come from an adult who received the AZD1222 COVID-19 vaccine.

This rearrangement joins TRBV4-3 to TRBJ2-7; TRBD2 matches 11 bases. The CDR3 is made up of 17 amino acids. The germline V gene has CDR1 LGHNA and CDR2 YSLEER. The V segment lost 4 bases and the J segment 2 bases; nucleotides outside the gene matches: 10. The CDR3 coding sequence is TGCGCCAGCAGCCTTGAACTAGCGGGAGTATGGGCCTACGAGCAGTACTTC. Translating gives CASSLELAGVWAYEQYF.

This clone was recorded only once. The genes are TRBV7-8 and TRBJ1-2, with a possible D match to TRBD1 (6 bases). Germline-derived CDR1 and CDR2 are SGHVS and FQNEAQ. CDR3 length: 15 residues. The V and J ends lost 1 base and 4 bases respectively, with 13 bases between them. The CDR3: CASSLVGGEGYGYTF. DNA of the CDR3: TGTGCCAGCAGCTTAGTAGGGGGGGAGGGCTATGGCTACACCTTC.

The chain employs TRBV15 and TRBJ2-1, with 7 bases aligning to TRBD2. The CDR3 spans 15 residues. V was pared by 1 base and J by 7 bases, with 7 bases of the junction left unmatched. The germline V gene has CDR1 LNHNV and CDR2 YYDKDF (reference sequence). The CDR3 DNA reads TGTGCCACCAGCAGAGTCGGCGGGAGTCGGAATGAGCAGTTCTTC. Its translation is CATSRVGGSRNEQFF.

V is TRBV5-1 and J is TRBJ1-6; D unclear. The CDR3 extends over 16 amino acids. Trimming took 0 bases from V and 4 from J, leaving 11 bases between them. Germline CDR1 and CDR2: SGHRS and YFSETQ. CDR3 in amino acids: CASSLGVTAYNSPLHF. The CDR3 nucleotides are TGCGCCAGCAGCTTGGGAGTGACCGCATATAATTCACCCCTCCACTTT. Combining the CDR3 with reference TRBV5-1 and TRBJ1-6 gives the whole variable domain KAGVTQTPRYLIKTRGQQVTLSCSPISGHRSVSWYQQTPGQGLQFLFEYFSETQRNKGNFPGRFSGRQFSNSRSEMNVSTLELGDSALYLCASSLGVTAYNSPLHFGNGTRLTVT.

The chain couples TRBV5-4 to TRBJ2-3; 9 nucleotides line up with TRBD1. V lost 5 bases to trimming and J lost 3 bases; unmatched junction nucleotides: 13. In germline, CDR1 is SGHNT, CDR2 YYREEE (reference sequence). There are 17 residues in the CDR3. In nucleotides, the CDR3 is TGTGCCAGCAGTCGAATGAACAGGGGGCGCGAGACAGATACGCAGTATTTT. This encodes CASSRMNRGRETDTQYF.

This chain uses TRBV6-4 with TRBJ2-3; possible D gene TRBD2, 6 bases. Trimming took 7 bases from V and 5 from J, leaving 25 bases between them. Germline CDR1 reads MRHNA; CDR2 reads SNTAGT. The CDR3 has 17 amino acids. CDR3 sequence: CASNRVGGWETRDTQYF. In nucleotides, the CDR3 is TGTGCCAGCAACCGGGTGGGAGGTTGGGAGACGAGAGATACGCAGTATTTT.

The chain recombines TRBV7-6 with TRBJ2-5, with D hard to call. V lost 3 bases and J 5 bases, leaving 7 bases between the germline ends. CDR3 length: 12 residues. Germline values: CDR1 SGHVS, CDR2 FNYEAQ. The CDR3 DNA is TGTGCCAGCAGCTTTCTCTCGGAGACCCAGTACTTC. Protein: CASSFLSETQYF.

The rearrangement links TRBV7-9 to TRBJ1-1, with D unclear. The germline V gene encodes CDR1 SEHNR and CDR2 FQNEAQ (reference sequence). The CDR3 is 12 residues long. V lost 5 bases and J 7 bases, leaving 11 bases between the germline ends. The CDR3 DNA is TGTGCCAGCAGCCTCCGCTGGGATGAAGCTTTCTTT. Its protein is CASSLRWDEAFF.